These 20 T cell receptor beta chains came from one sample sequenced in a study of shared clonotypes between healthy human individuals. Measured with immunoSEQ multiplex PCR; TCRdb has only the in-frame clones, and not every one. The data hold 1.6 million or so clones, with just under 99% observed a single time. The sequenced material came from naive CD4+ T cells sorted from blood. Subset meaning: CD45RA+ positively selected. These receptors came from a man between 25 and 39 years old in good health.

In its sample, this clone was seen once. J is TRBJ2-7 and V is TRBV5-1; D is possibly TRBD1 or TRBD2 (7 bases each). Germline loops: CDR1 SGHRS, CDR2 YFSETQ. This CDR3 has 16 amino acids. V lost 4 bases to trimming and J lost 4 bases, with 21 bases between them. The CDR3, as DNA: TGCGCCAGCAGCGTCGGACTAGGACAGGTAGCGTACGAGCAGTACTTC. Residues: CASSVGLGQVAYEQYF.

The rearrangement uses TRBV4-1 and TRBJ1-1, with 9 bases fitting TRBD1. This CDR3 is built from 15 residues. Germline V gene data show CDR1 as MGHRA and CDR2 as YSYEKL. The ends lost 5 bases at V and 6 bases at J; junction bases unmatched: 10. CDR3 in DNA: TGCGCCAGCAGCTCCCCCGGGACAGGGATCCCTGAAGCTTTCTTT. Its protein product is CASSSPGTGIPEAFF.

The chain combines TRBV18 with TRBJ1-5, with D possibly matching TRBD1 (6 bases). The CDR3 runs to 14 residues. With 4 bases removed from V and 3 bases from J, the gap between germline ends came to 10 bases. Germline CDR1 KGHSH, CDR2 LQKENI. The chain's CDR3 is CASSLGQNNQPQHF. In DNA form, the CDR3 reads TGTGCCAGCTCACTAGGACAGAACAATCAGCCCCAGCATTTT.

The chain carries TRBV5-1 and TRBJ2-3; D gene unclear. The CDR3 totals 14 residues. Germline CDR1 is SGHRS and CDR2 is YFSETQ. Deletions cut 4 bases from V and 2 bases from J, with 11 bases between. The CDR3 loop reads CASSPLSPTDTQYF. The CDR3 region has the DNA TGCGCCAGCAGCCCACTATCCCCCACAGATACGCAGTATTTT. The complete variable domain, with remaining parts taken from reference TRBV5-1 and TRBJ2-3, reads KAGVTQTPRYLIKTRGQQVTLSCSPISGHRSVSWYQQTPGQGLQFLFEYFSETQRNKGNFPGRFSGRQFSNSRSEMNVSTLELGDSALYLCASSPLSPTDTQYFGPGTRLTVL.

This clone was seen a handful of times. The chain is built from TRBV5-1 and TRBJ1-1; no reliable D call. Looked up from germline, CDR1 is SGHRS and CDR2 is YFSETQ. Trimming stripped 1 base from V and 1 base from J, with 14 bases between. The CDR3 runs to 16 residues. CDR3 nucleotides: TGCGCCAGCAGCTTGATACCACGCCAGCAGAACACTGAAGCTTTCTTT. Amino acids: CASSLIPRQQNTEAFF.

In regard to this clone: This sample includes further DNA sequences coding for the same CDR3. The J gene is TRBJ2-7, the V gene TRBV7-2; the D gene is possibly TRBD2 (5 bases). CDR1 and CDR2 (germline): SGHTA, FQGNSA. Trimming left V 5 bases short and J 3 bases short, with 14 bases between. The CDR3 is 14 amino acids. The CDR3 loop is CASSLSGRLYEQYF. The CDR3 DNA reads TGTGCCAGCAGCCTGAGCGGTCGCCTCTACGAGCAGTACTTC.

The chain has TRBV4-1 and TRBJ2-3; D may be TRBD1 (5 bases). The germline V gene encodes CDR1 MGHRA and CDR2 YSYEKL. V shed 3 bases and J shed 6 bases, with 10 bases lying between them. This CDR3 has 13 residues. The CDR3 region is CASSHGAQDTQYF. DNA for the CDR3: TGCGCCAGCAGCCATGGGGCACAGGATACGCAGTATTTT.

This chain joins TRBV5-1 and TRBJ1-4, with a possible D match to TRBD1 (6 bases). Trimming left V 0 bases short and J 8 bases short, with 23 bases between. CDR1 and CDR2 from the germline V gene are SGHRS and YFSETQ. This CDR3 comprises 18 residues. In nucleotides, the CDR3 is TGCGCCAGCAGCTTGGTATCAGGGGCGGACGCATCGGGAGAAAAACTGTTTTTT. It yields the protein CASSLVSGADASGEKLFF. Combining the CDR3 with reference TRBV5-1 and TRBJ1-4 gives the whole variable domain KAGVTQTPRYLIKTRGQQVTLSCSPISGHRSVSWYQQTPGQGLQFLFEYFSETQRNKGNFPGRFSGRQFSNSRSEMNVSTLELGDSALYLCASSLVSGADASGEKLFFGSGTQLSVL.

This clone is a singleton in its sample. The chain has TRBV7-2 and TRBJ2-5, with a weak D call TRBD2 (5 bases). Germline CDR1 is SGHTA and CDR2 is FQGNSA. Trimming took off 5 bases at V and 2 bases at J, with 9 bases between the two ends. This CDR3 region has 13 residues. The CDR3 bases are TGTGCCAGCAGCCAGGACTCTCAAGAGACCCAGTACTTC. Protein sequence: CASSQDSQETQYF.

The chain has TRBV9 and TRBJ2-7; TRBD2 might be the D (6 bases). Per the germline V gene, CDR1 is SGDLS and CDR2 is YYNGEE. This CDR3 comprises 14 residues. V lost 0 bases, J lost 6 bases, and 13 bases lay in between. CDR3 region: CASSVGGVEGEQYF. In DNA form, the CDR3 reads TGTGCCAGCAGCGTAGGTGGCGTGGAGGGCGAGCAGTACTTC.

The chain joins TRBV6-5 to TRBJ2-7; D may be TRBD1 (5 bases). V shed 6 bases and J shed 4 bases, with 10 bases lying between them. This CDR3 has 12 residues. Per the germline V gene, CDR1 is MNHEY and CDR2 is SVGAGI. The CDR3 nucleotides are TGTGCCAGCAGGAAAGGGGCTTACGAGCAGTACTTC. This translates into CASRKGAYEQYF.

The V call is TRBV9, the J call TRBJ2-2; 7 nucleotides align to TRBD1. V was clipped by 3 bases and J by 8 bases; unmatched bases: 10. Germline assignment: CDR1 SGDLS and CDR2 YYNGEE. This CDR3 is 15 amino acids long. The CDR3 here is CASSGRGQLSGELFF. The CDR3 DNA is TGTGCCAGCAGCGGCCGGGGACAGCTGTCTGGGGAGCTGTTTTTT.

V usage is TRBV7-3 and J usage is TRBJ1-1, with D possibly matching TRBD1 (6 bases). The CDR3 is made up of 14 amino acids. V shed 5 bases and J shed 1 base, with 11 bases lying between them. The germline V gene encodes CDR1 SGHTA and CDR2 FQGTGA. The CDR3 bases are TGTGCCAGCAGCGCCGACAGGTCGAACACTGAAGCTTTCTTT. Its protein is CASSADRSNTEAFF.

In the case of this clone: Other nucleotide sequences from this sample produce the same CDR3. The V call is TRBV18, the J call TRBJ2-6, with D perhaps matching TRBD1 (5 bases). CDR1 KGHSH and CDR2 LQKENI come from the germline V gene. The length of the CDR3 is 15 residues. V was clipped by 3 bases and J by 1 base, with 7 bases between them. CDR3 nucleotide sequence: TGTGCCAGCTCACCTGGGGCTTCTGGGGCCAACGTCCTGACTTTC. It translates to CASSPGASGANVLTF.

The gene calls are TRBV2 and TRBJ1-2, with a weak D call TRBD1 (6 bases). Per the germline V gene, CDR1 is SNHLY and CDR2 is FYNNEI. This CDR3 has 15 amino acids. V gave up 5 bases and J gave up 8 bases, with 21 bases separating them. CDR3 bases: TGTGCCAGCAGTTACAACAGGGAAATAGTTTGGGGCTACACCTTC. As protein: CASSYNREIVWGYTF.

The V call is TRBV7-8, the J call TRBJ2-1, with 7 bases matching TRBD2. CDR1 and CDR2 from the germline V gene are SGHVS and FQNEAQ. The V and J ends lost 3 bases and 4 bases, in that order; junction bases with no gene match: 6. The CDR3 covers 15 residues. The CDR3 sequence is CASSFIAGDYNEQFF. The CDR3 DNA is TGTGCCAGCAGCTTCATTGCGGGAGATTACAATGAGCAGTTCTTC. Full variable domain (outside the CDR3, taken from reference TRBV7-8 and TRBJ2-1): GAGVSQSPRYKVAKRGQDVALRCDPISGHVSLFWYQQALGQGPEFLTYFQNEAQLDKSGLPSDRFFAERPEGSVSTLKIQRTQQEDSAVYLCASSFIAGDYNEQFFGPGTRLTVL.

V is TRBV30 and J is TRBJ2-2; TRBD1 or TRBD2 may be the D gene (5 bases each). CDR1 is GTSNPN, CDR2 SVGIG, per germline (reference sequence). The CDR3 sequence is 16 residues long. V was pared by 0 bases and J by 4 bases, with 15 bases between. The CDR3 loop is CAWSVKVGASTGELFF. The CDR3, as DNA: TGTGCCTGGAGTGTAAAGGTCGGGGCTTCCACCGGGGAGCTGTTTTTT.

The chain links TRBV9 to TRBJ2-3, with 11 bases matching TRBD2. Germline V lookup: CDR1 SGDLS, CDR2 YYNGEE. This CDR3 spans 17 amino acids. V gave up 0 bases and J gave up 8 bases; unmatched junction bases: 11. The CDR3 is CASSVDVSGRVTRTQYF. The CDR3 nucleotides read TGTGCCAGCAGCGTAGATGTTAGCGGGAGGGTTACGCGTACGCAGTATTTT. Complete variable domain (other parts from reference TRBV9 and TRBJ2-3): DSGVTQTPKHLITATGQRVTLRCSPRSGDLSVYWYQQSLDQGLQFLIQYYNGEERAKGNILERFSAQQFPDLHSELNLSSLELGDSALYFCASSVDVSGRVTRTQYFGPGTRLTVL.

In DNA, the CDR3 is TGTGCCAGCAGCGATGAGGGGACTGCGAACATTCAGTACTTC. Amino acid sequence: CASSDEGTANIQYF. V is TRBV5-5 and J is TRBJ2-4, with D maybe TRBD2 (6 bases). The CDR3 length is 14 residues. V was trimmed by 4 bases and J by 7 bases, leaving 15 bases between them. Germline V gene sequence: CDR1 SGHKS, CDR2 YYEKEE (reference sequence).

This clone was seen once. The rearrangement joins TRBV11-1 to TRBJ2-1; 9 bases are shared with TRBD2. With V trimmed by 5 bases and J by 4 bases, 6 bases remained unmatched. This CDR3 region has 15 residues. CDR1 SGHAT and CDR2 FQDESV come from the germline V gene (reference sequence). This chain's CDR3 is CASSLTSGTYNEQFF. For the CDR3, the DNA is TGTGCCAGCAGCCTGACTAGCGGAACATACAATGAGCAGTTCTTC.